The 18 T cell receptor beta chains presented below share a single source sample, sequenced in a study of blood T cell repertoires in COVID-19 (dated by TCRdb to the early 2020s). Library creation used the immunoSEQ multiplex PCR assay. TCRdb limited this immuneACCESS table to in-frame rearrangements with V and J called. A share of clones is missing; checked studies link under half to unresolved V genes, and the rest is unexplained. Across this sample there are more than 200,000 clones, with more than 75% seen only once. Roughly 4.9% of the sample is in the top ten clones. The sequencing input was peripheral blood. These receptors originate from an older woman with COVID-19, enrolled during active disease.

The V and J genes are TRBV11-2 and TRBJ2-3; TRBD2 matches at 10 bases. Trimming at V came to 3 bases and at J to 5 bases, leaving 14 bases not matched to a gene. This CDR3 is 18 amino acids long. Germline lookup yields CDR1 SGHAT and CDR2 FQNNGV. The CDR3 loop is CASSLAIRLAGVGDTQYF. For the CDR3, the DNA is TGTGCCAGCAGCTTGGCCATACGGCTAGCGGGAGTGGGAGATACGCAGTATTTT.

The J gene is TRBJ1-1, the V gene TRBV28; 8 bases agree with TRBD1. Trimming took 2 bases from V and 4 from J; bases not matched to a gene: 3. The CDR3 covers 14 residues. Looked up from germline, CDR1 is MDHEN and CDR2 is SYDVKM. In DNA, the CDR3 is TGTGCCAGCAGTTTACACAGGGGGGGCACTGAAGCTTTCTTT. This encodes CASSLHRGGTEAFF.

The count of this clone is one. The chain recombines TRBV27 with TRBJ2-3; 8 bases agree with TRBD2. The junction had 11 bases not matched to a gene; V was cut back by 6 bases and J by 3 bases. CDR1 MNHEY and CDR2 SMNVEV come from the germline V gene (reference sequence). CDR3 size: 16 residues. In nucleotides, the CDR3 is TGTGCCAGCAGAGGATTAAAACGGGGGGGTACAGATACGCAGTATTTT. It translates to CASRGLKRGGTDTQYF.

This CDR3 is CASSERTSGRSEQFF. The CDR3 nucleotides read TGTGCCAGCAGCGAGAGGACTAGCGGGAGGAGCGAGCAGTTCTTC. The chain employs TRBV9 and TRBJ2-1; 14 bases agree with TRBD2. The CDR3 covers 15 residues. Germline values: CDR1 SGDLS, CDR2 YYNGEE. The V and J ends lost 3 bases and 10 bases, in that order; junction bases with no gene match: 6. Filled out from reference TRBV9 and TRBJ2-1, the complete variable domain reads DSGVTQTPKHLITATGQRVTLRCSPRSGDLSVYWYQQSLDQGLQFLIQYYNGEERAKGNILERFSAQQFPDLHSELNLSSLELGDSALYFCASSERTSGRSEQFFGPGTRLTVL.

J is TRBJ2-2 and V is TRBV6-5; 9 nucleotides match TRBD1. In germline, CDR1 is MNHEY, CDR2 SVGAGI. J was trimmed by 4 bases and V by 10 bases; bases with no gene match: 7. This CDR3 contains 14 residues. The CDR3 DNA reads TGTGCCACCATGGGACAGGGAGGCACCGGGGAGCTGTTTTTT. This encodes CATMGQGGTGELFF.

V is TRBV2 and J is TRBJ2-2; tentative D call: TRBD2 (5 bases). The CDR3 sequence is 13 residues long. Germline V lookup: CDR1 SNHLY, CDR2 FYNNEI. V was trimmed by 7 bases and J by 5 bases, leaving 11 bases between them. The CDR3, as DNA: TGTGCCAGCACCGGGGTGGTAACCGGGGAGCTGTTTTTT. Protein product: CASTGVVTGELFF.

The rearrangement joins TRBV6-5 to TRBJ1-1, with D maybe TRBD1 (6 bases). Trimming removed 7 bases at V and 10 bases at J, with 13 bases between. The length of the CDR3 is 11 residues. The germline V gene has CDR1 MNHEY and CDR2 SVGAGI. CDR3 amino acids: CASTRGGRAFF. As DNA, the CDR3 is TGTGCCAGCACGAGGGGGGGGAGAGCTTTCTTT.

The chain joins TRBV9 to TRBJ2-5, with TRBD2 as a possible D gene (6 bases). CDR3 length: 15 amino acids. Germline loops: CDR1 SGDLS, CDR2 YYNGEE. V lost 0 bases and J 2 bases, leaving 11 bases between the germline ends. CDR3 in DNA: TGTGCCAGCAGCGTAGTTGGCGGGACTCAAGAGACCCAGTACTTC. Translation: CASSVVGGTQETQYF.

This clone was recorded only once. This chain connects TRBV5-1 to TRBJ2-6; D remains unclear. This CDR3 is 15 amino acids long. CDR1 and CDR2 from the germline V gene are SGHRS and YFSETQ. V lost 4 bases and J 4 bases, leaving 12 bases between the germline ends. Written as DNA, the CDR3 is TGCGCCAGCAGCCCCAAAATACTAGGGGCCAACGTCCTGACTTTC. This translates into CASSPKILGANVLTF.

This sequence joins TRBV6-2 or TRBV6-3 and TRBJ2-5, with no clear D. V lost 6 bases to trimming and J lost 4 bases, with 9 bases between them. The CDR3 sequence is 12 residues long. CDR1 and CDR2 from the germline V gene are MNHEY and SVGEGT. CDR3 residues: CASSPQRETQYF. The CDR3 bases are TGTGCCAGCAGCCCCCAGCGAGAGACCCAGTACTTC.

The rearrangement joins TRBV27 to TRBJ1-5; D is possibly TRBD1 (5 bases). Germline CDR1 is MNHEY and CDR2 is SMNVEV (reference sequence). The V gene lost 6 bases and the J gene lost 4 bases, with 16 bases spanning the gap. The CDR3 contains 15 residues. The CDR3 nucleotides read TGTGCCAGCAGGCCTGGGGGAGGGGAAAATCAGCCCCAGCATTTT. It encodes CASRPGGGENQPQHF.

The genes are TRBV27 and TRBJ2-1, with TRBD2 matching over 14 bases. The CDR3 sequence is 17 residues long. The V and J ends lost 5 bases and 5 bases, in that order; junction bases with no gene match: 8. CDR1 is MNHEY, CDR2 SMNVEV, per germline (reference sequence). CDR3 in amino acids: CASSPRWTSGGNNEQFF. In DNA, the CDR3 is TGTGCCAGCAGTCCCCGATGGACTAGCGGGGGGAACAATGAGCAGTTCTTC.

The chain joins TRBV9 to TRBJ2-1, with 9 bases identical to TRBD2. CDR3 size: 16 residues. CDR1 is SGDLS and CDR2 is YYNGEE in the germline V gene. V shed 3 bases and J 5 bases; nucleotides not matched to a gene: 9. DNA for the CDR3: TGTGCCAGCAGCGGTTGGGGGGCTAGCGGGGACAATGAGCAGTTCTTC. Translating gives CASSGWGASGDNEQFF.

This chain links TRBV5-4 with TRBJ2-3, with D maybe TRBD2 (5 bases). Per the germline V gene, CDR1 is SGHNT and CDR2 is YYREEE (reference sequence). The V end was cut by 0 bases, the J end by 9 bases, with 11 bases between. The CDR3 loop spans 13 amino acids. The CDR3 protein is CASSLDGSGTQYF. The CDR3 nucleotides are TGTGCCAGCAGCTTGGACGGGTCGGGGACGCAGTATTTT. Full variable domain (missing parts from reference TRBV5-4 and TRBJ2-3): ETGVTQSPTHLIKTRGQQVTLRCSSQSGHNTVSWYQQALGQGPQFIFQYYREEENGRGNFPPRFSGLQFPNYSSELNVNALELDDSALYLCASSLDGSGTQYFGPGTRLTVL.

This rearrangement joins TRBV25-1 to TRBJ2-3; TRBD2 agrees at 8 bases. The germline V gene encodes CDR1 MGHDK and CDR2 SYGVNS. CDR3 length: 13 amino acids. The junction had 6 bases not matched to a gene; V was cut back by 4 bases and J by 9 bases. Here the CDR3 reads CASSVTGGYTQYF. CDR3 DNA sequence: TGTGCCAGCAGTGTAACGGGGGGGTACACGCAGTATTTT. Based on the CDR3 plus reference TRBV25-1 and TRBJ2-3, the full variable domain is EADIYQTPRYLVIGTGKKITLECSQTMGHDKMYWYQQDPGMELHLIHYSYGVNSTEKGDLSSESTVSRIRTEHFPLTLESARPSHTSQYLCASSVTGGYTQYFGPGTRLTVL.

The CDR3 loop is CAWATGGWGTEAFF. CDR3 nucleotides: TGTGCCTGGGCTACAGGGGGTTGGGGCACTGAAGCTTTCTTT. The chain uses TRBV30 and TRBJ1-1; TRBD1 agrees at 8 bases. CDR3 size: 14 residues. The germline V gene has CDR1 GTSNPN and CDR2 SVGIG (reference sequence). V trimming: 5 bases; J trimming: 4 bases; junction bases outside the gene matches: 9.

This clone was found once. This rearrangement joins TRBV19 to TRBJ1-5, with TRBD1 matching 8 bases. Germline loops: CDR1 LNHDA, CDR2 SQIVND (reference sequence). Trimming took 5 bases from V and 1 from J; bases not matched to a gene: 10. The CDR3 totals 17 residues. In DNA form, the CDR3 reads TGTGCCAGTAGTGCCGCAGGGGGCTATGAAAGCAATCAGCCCCAGCATTTT. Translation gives CASSAAGGYESNQPQHF.

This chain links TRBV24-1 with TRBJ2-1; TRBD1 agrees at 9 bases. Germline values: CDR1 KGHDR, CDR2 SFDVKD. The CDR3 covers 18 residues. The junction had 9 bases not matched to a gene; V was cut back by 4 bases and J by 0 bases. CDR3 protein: CATSDPRQGGGSYNEQFF. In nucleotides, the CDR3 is TGTGCCACCAGTGACCCTCGACAGGGGGGGGGCTCCTACAATGAGCAGTTCTTC.